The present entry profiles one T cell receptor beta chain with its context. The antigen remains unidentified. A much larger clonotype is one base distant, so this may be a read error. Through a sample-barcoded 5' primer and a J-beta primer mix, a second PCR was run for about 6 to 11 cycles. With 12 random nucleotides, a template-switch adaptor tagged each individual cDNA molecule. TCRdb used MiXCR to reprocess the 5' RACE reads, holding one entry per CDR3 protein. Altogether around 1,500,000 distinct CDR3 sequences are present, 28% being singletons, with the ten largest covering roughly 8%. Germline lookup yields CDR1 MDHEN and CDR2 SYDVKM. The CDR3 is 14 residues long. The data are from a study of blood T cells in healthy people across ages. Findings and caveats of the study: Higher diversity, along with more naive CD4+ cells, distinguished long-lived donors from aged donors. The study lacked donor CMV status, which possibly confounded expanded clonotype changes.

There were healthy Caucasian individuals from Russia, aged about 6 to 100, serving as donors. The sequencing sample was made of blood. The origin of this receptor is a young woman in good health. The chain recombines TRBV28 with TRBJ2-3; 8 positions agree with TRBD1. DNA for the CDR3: TGTACCAGCAGGGGGCCCCTTGGCACAGATACGCAGTATTTT. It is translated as CTSRGPLGTDTQYF.